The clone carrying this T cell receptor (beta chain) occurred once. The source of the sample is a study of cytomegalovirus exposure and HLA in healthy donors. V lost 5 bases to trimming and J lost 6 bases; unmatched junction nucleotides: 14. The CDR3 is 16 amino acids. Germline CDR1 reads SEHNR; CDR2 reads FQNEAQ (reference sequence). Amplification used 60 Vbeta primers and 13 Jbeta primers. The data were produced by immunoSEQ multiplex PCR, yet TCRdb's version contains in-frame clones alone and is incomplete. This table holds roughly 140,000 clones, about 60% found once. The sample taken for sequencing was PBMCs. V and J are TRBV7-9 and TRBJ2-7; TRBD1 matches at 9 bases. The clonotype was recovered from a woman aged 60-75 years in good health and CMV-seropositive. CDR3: CASSPRVLTGGVEQYF. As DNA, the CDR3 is TGTGCCAGCAGCCCTCGTGTTTTAACAGGGGGCGTCGAGCAGTACTTC.